What follows are 3 T cell receptor beta chains derived from one specimen sequenced in a study of blood T cell repertoires in COVID-19. Assay used: immunoSEQ multiplex PCR; TCRdb lists only in-frame clones, some missing. The sample lists roughly 360,000 clones, 81% occurring once. The sequencing sample was made of peripheral blood. These receptors originate from a human donor with acute or convalescent COVID-19. The donor label of this sample is uncertain.

The chain links TRBV5-6 to TRBJ2-1; the match to TRBD1 covers 7 bases. J was trimmed by 9 bases and V by 0 bases; bases with no gene match: 6. The CDR3 is made up of 14 amino acids. Germline CDR1 is SGHDT and CDR2 is YYEEEE. The CDR3 sequence: CASSLGDSPIEQFF. The CDR3 DNA follows: TGTGCCAGCAGCTTGGGGGACAGCCCGATTGAGCAGTTCTTC.

The chain carries TRBV5-1 and TRBJ2-3; unclear D gene. Germline-derived CDR1 and CDR2 are SGHRS and YFSETQ. The CDR3 contains 15 residues. V lost 4 bases to trimming and J lost 0 bases, with 12 bases between them. The DNA of the CDR3 is TGCGCCAGCAGCCGGGTAGGCACTAGCACAGATACGCAGTATTTT. Protein: CASSRVGTSTDTQYF.

There are a few counts of this clone. The chain has TRBV7-9 and TRBJ1-4; TRBD1 might be the D (6 bases). CDR3 size: 14 residues. Looked up from germline, CDR1 is SEHNR and CDR2 is FQNEAQ (reference sequence). Trimming stripped 4 bases from V and 5 bases from J, with 11 bases between. In DNA, the CDR3 is TGTGCCAGCAGCTCCTACAGGGAGAATGAAAAACTGTTTTTT. Its protein is CASSSYRENEKLFF.